This TCR beta chain was profiled in a study of CXCR3-negative and CXCR3-positive naive CD8 T cells. Across the whole study: Libraries each contributed about 1.5 +/- 0.3 million TRB reads, for around 140 million in total. Findings and caveats of the study: Relative to CXCR3-negative naive cells, CXCR3-positive naive cells had more hydrophobic TRB CDR3s. Comparison of naive CXCR3-negative and CXCR3-positive cells revealed similar TRBV-TRBJ usage, while memory cells differed.

Worth noting for this clonotype: The target antigen is unknown.

The libraries of TRB cDNA were prepared using 5' RACE with UMI labels. TCRdb re-called the 5' RACE reads; every CDR3 protein appears as one record, without DNA. The sample's table shows over 150,000 distinct CDR3 sequences. Cells classed as naive CD8+ T cells were CD45RO-CCR7+CD27+CD95-. The V gene's germline CDR1 is MDHEN and CDR2 SYDVKM. The CDR3 totals 13 residues. The rearrangement uses TRBV28 and TRBJ2-1; TCRdb lists TRBD1, though no DNA is available to test this call. The receptor's source is a human donor in good health. Some clones in this sample may be carry-over from other donors' samples. The sample was naive CXCR3+ CD8+ T cells from blood. Subset described: CD45RO-CCR7+CD27+CD95- naive CD8+ T cells expressing CXCR3 (TNR3+). CDR3 sequence reads: CASSFGGNNEQFF.